Included here is one T cell receptor (beta chain) sequence, with context. Repertoires were generated with immunoSEQ multiplex PCR, while TCRdb's copy carries only in-frame clones and drops some. This sample has roughly 200,000 clones, with 82% found just once. This sample is part of a study of blood T cell repertoires in COVID-19. At the level of the study: The United States, Italy and Spain supplied acute and convalescent COVID-19 samples.

This study enrolled people aged 18 to 89 from about two dozen US geographic areas. Sample: PBMCs or T cells enriched from blood (not recorded which). The sequence was obtained from a woman aged 55-69 years with acute COVID-19.

The CDR3 here is CASSFLQIDQETQYF. As DNA, the CDR3 is TGTGCCAGCAGTTTTTTACAGATAGACCAAGAGACCCAGTACTTC. The V call is TRBV28, the J call TRBJ2-5; D not certain. Trimming stripped 3 bases from V and 0 bases from J, with 11 bases between. Germline lookup yields CDR1 MDHEN and CDR2 SYDVKM. This CDR3 spans 15 amino acids.